This T cell receptor beta chain was sequenced in a study of response to subunit inactivated influenza vaccine. Study-level findings and limits: Authors suggested seasonal influenza vaccinations each recruit few new T cells.

With regard to this clonotype: Its antigen is not known.

TCRdb fed the RT-PCR reads into MiXCR, producing one record per CDR3 protein. Altogether approximately 680,000 distinct CDR3 sequences are present, 15% to 18% being singletons, with the ten largest covering roughly 11%. The material sequenced was PBMCs from blood, taken roughly 12 days after vaccination. The clonotype was recovered from a man in his fifties or sixties who received an inactivated influenza vaccine.

In DNA, the CDR3 is TGTGCCAGCAGTTTTCCCCGGACAGCGGTGGGTCACAATGAGCAGTTCTTC. Translating it yields CASSFPRTAVGHNEQFF. The V gene is TRBV12-3 or TRBV12-4, the J gene TRBJ2-1, with a possible D match to TRBD1 (6 bases). Trimming stripped 3 bases from V and 5 bases from J, with 20 bases between. The CDR3 extends over 17 amino acids.